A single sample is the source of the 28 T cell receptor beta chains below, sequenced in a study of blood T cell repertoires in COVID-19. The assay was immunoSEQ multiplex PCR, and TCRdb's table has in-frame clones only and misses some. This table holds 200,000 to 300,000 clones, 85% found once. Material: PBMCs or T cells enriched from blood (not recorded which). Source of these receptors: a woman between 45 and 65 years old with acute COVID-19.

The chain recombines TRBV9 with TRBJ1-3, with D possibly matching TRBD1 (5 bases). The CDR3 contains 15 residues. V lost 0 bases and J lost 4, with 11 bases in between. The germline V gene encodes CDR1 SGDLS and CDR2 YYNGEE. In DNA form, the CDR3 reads TGTGCCAGCAGCGTAGAAGTCCGGGGGGGAAACACCATATATTTT. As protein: CASSVEVRGGNTIYF.

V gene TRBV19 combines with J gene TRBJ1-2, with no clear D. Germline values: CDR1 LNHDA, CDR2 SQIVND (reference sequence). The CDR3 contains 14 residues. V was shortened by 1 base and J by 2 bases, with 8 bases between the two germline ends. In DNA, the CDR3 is TGTGCCAGTAGTATAGTTCAGGTGAACTATGGCTACACCTTC. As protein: CASSIVQVNYGYTF.

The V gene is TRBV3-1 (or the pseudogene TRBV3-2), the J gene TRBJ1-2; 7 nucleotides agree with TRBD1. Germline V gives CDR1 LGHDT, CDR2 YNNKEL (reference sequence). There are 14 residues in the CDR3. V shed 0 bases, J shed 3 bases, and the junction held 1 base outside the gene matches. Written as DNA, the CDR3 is TGTGCCAGCAGCCAAGACCAGGGGGACTATGGCTACACCTTC. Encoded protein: CASSQDQGDYGYTF.

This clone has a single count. The CDR3 reads CASSYQGAINQPQHF. The CDR3 DNA reads TGTGCCAGCAGTTACCAGGGGGCGATCAATCAGCCCCAGCATTTT. The chain employs TRBV6-2 or TRBV6-3 and TRBJ1-5; 8 bases are shared with TRBD1. CDR3 length equals 15 residues. V was pared by 2 bases and J by 3 bases, with 3 bases of the junction left unmatched. CDR1 and CDR2 from the germline V gene are MNHEY and SVGEGT.

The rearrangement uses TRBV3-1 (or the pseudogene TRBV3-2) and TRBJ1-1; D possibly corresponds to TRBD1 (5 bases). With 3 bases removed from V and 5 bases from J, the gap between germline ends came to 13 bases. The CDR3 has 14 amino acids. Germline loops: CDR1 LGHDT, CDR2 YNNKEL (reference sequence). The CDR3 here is CASSQVAGWTEAFF. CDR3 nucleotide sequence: TGTGCCAGCAGCCAGGTTGCAGGGTGGACTGAAGCTTTCTTT.

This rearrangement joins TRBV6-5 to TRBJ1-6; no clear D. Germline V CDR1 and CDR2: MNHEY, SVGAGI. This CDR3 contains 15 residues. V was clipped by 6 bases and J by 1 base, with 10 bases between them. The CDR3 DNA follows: TGTGCCAGCAGGACAAGAGAGTCCTATAATTCACCCCTCCACTTT. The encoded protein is CASRTRESYNSPLHF.

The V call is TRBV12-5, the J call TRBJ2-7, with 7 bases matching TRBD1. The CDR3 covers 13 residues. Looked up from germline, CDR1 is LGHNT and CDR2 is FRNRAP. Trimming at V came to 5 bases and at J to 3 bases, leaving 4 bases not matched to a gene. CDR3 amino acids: CASGTGQNYEQYF. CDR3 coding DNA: TGTGCTAGTGGTACGGGACAGAACTACGAGCAGTACTTC.

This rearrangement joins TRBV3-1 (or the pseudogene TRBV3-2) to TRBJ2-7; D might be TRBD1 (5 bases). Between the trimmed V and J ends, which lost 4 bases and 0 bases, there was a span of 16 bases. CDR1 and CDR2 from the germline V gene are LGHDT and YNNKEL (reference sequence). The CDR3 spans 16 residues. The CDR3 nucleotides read TGTGCCAGCAGCCCTCGACAGAGGCTGACCTCCTACGAGCAGTACTTC. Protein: CASSPRQRLTSYEQYF.

The CDR3 here is CASSLRMTGSGNTIYF. The CDR3 DNA follows: TGTGCCAGCAGCCTCCGAATGACAGGGTCTGGAAACACCATATATTTT. The chain uses TRBV7-2 and TRBJ1-3; 7 bases agree with TRBD1. This CDR3 is built from 16 residues. Losses at the gene ends were 5 bases for V and 1 base for J; bases not matched to a gene: 8. Germline V gives CDR1 SGHTA, CDR2 FQGNSA.

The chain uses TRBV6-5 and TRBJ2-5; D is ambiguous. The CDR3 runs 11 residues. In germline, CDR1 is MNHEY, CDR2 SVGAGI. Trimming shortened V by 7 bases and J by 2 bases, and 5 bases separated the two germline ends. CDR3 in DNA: TGTGCCAGCAACGAGCAAGAGACCCAGTACTTC. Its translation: CASNEQETQYF.

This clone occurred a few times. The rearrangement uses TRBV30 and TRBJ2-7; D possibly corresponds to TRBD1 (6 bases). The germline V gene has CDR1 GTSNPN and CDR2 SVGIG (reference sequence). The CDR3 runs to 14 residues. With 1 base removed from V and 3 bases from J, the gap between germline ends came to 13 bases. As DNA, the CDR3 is TGTGCCTGGAGTGGGACAGACAAATACTACGAGCAGTACTTC. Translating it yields CAWSGTDKYYEQYF.

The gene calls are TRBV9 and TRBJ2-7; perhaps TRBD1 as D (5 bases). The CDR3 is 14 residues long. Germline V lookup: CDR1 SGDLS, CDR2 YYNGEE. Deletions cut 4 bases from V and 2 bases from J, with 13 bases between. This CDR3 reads CASSPDRVPYEQYF. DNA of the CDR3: TGTGCCAGCAGCCCAGACAGAGTTCCCTACGAGCAGTACTTC.

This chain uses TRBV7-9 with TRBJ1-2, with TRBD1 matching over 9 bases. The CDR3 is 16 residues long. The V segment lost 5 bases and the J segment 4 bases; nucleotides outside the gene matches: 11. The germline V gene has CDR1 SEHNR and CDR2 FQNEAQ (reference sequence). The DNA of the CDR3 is TGTGCCAGCAGCCCAATGTCGGGACAGGGCGGCTATGGCTACACCTTC. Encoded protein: CASSPMSGQGGYGYTF.

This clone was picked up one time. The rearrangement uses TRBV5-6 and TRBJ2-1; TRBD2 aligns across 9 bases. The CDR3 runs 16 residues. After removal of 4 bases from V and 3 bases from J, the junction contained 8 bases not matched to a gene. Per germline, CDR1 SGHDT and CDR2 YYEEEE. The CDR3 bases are TGTGCCAGCAGCGTTATTAGCGGGGGCCGCTACAATGAGCAGTTCTTC. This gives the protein CASSVISGGRYNEQFF.

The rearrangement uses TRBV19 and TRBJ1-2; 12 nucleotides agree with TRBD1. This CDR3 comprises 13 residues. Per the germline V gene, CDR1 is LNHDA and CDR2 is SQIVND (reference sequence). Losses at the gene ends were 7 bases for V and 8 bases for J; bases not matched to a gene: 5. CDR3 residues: CASTGQGAGGYTF. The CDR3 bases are TGTGCCAGTACGGGACAGGGGGCAGGCGGCTACACCTTC.

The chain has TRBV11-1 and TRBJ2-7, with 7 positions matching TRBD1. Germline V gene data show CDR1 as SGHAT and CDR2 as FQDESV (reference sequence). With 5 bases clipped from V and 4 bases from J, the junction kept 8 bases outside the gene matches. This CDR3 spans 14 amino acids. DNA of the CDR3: TGTGCCAGCAGCCCACAGGGGAATGGGTACGAGCAGTACTTC. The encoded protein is CASSPQGNGYEQYF.

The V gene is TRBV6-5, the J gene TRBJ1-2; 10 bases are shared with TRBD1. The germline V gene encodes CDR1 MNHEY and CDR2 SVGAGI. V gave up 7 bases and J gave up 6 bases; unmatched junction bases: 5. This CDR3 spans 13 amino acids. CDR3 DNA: TGTGCCAGCAAAGGGACAGGGGTACATGGCTACACCTTC. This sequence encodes CASKGTGVHGYTF.

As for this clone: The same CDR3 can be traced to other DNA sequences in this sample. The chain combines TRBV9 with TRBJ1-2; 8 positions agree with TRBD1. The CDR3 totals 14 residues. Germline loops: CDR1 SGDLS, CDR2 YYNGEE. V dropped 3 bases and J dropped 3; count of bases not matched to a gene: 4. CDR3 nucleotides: TGTGCCAGCAGCGCCCCAGGGGGCCACTATGGCTACACCTTC. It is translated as CASSAPGGHYGYTF.

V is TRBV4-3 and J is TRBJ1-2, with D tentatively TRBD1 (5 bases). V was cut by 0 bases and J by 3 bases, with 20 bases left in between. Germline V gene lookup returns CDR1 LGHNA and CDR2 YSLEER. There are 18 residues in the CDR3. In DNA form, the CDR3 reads TGCGCCAGCAGCCAAGATAGTAGTCTCGGGGGGGTTTACTATGGCTACACCTTC. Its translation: CASSQDSSLGGVYYGYTF.

For the CDR3, the DNA is TGTGCCAGCAGTTACAAAAGCGGGGGGCAAGAGACCCAGTACTTC. Protein: CASSYKSGGQETQYF. This chain connects TRBV6-6 to TRBJ2-5; 9 bases map to TRBD2. The ends lost 2 bases at V and 2 bases at J; junction bases unmatched: 3. The CDR3 contains 15 residues. The V gene's germline CDR1 is MNHNY and CDR2 SVGAGI (reference sequence).

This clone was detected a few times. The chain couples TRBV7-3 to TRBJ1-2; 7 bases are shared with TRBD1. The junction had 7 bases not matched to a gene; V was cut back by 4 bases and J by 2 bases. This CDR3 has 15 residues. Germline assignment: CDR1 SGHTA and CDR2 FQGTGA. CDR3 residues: CASSSSTGSNYGYTF. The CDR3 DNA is TGTGCCAGCAGCTCCTCGACAGGGAGCAACTATGGCTACACCTTC. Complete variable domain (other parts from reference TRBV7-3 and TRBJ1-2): GAGVSQTPSNKVTEKGKYVELRCDPISGHTALYWYRQSLGQGPEFLIYFQGTGAADDSGLPNDRFFAVRPEGSVSTLKIQRTERGDSAVYLCASSSSTGSNYGYTFGSGTRLTVV.

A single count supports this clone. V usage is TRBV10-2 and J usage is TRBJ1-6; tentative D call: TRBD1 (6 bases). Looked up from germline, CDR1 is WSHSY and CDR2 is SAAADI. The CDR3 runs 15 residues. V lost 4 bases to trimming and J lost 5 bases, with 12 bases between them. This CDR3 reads CASSVTGHNNSPLHF. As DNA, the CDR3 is TGCGCCAGCAGTGTAACGGGACACAATAATTCACCCCTCCACTTT.

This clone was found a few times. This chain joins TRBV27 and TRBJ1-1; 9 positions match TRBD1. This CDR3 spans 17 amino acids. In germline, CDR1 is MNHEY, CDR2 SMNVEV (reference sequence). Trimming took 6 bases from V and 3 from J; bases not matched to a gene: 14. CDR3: CASSPRDRVTADTEAFF. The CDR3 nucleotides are TGTGCCAGCAGCCCTCGGGACAGGGTTACGGCGGACACTGAAGCTTTCTTT.

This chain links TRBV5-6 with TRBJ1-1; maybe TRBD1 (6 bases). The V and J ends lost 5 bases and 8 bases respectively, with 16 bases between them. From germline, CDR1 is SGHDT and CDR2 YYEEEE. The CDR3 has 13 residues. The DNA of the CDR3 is TGTGCCAGCAGTATTGTTCAGGGGACGGAAGCTTTCTTT. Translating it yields CASSIVQGTEAFF.

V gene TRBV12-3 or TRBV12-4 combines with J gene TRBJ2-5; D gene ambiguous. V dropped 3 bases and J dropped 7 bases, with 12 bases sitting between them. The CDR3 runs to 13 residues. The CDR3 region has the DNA TGTGCCAGCAGTTTCTTTCGCCTCGGGACCCAGTACTTC. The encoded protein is CASSFFRLGTQYF.

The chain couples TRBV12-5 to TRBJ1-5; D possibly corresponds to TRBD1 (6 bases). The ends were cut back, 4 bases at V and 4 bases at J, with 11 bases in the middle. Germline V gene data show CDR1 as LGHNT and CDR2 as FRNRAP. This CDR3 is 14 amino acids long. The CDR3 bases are TGTGCTAGTGGTTGGTCAGGGGATAATCAGCCCCAGCATTTT. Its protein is CASGWSGDNQPQHF.

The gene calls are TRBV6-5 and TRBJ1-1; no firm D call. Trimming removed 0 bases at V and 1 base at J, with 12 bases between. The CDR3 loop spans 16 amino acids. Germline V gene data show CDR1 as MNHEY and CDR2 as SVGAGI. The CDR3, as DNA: TGTGCCAGCAGTTACTCGAGGGCTAAACCGAACACTGAAGCTTTCTTT. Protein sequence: CASSYSRAKPNTEAFF.

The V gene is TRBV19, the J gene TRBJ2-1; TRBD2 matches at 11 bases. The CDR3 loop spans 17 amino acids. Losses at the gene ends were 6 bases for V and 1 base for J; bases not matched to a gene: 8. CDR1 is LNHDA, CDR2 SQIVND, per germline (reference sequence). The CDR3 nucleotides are TGTGCCAGTAGACCCGGGACTAGCGGAAAATCCTACAATGAGCAGTTCTTC. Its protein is CASRPGTSGKSYNEQFF.